This TCR beta chain was obtained from a study of identical twins. MiXCR, applied by TCRdb to the 5' RACE reads, yields one record per CDR3 protein. The repertoire holds roughly 720,000 distinct CDR3 sequences, around a sixth seen once, with around 13% in the top ten. As to this clonotype: One junction end disagrees with the germline gene, perhaps due to a read error.

The CDR3 has 14 amino acids. Germline CDR1 and CDR2: MNHEY and SVGEGT. The same data also went into a second study, on T cells expressing NK-cell markers.

The V gene is TRBV6-2 or TRBV6-3, the J gene TRBJ2-7; a weak D match, TRBD2 (6 bases). The sequencing input was PBMCs. This receptor was obtained from a young woman in good health. In nucleotides, the CDR3 is TGTGCCAGCAGTTACTCAAGATTGCGGGGTGCGGCCCACTTC. Protein: CASSYSRLRGAAHF.